The next 19 T cell receptor beta chains were all read from a single sample in a study of identical twins. Each CDR3 protein is one row after TCRdb ran MiXCR on the 5' RACE reads. This table holds hundreds of thousands of distinct CDR3 sequences, approximately 9% found once. The specimen was memory (CD45RO+) T cells sorted from blood. The source of these receptors is a woman under 30 in good health.

This rearrangement joins TRBV20-1 to TRBJ2-7, with 10 bases identical to TRBD1. Looked up from germline, CDR1 is DFQATT and CDR2 is SNEGSKA (reference sequence). CDR3 length: 13 residues. The V and J ends lost 4 bases and 4 bases, in that order; junction bases with no gene match: 4. Here the CDR3 reads CSANRDRGYEQYF. CDR3 bases: TGCAGTGCTAACCGGGACAGGGGTTACGAGCAGTACTTC.

This clonotype was detected only a few times. The chain carries TRBV6-1 and TRBJ2-7, with D perhaps TRBD1 or TRBD2 (5 bases each). The length of the CDR3 is 18 residues. The germline CDR1 and CDR2 sequences are MNHNS and SASEGT. Trimming took 4 bases from V and 2 from J, leaving 24 bases between them. CDR3 residues: CASSGDHERQKNPYEQYF. As DNA, the CDR3 is TGTGCCAGCAGTGGGGACCACGAAAGGCAAAAGAACCCCTACGAGCAGTACTTC.

The V gene is TRBV5-1, the J gene TRBJ2-7, with TRBD2 matching over 12 bases. Germline lookup yields CDR1 SGHRS and CDR2 YFSETQ. The CDR3 runs to 15 residues. With 3 bases clipped from V and 3 bases from J, the junction kept 4 bases outside the gene matches. The CDR3 DNA reads TGCGCCAGCAGCTCGACTAGCGGGGGAAACTACGAGCAGTACTTC. It yields the protein CASSSTSGGNYEQYF.

This clonotype was seen ten or more times. V gene TRBV29-1 combines with J gene TRBJ2-3; D might be TRBD1 (6 bases). In germline, CDR1 is SQVTM, CDR2 ANQGSEA. CDR3 length: 12 amino acids. Trimming took off 8 bases at V and 3 bases at J, with 12 bases between the two ends. The CDR3 loop is CSPQGLTDTQYF. The CDR3, as DNA: TGCAGCCCACAGGGTCTAACAGATACGCAGTATTTT.

This rearrangement joins TRBV7-7 to TRBJ2-5; a possible D gene is TRBD2 (5 bases). This CDR3 is 16 amino acids long. The V gene lost 5 bases and the J gene lost 4 bases, with 20 bases spanning the gap. Per the germline V gene, CDR1 is SSHAT and CDR2 is FNYEAQ (reference sequence). The CDR3 spells CASSLGSGGRSETQYF. CDR3 in DNA: TGTGCCAGCAGCCTTGGGAGCGGCGGGCGGTCAGAGACCCAGTACTTC.

The V gene is TRBV21-1, the J gene TRBJ2-7; the table's D call, TRBD2, was not checked against the DNA. TRBV21-1 is classified as a pseudogene. This CDR3 is 16 amino acids long. CDR3 DNA sequence: TGTGCCAGCAGCCCTCGGAGGGGAACAGGAGCCTACGAGCAGTACTTC. This sequence encodes CASSPRRGTGAYEQYF.

V is TRBV20-1 and J is TRBJ2-7, with TRBD2 as a possible D gene (6 bases). Trimming took 3 bases from V and 7 from J, leaving 10 bases between them. Germline V CDR1 and CDR2: DFQATT, SNEGSKA (reference sequence). CDR3 length equals 11 residues. The DNA of the CDR3 is TGCAGTGCTAGGGGGGGAAAGGAGCAGTACTTC. This translates into CSARGGKEQYF.

This clonotype was observed many times. The chain carries TRBV2 and TRBJ2-5; D gene ambiguous. Germline CDR1 is SNHLY and CDR2 is FYNNEI. The CDR3 is 11 amino acids. V lost 7 bases and J lost 5, with 8 bases in between. As DNA, the CDR3 is TGTGCCAGCAAGTACTCCGAGACCCAGTACTTC. It yields the protein CASKYSETQYF.

The chain couples TRBV3-1 to TRBJ2-7; the match to TRBD2 covers 11 bases. From germline, CDR1 is LGHDT and CDR2 YNNKEL (reference sequence). J was trimmed by 4 bases and V by 4 bases; bases with no gene match: 15. The CDR3 covers 18 residues. The CDR3: CASSRQPSGRPRNYEQYF. DNA for the CDR3: TGTGCCAGCAGCCGCCAACCTAGCGGGAGGCCCCGGAATTACGAGCAGTACTTC.

This clonotype was detected a few times. The chain uses TRBV15 and TRBJ1-1; the D is unclear. From germline, CDR1 is LNHNV and CDR2 YYDKDF (reference sequence). This CDR3 region has 13 residues. V lost 5 bases and J 2 bases, leaving 9 bases between the germline ends. Here the CDR3 DNA reads TGTGCCACCAGCGGGAACAGAAACACTGAAGCTTTCTTT. It translates to CATSGNRNTEAFF.

This clonotype turned up a few times. The V and J genes are TRBV20-1 and TRBJ2-3; 8 nucleotides line up with TRBD2. J lost 0 bases, V lost 6 bases, and 8 bases had no gene match. This CDR3 is 15 amino acids long. Germline V CDR1 and CDR2: DFQATT, SNEGSKA (reference sequence). The chain's CDR3 is CSAGRGEGSTDTQYF. The DNA for the CDR3 is TGCAGTGCCGGGAGGGGGGAGGGGAGCACAGATACGCAGTATTTT.

This clonotype was found a few times. In DNA, the CDR3 is TGTGCCAGCAGCCAAGCCAGGGACACTGAAGCTTTCTTT. The encoded protein is CASSQARDTEAFF. The chain is built from TRBV4-2 and TRBJ1-1, with D possibly being TRBD1 (5 bases). Per the germline V gene, CDR1 is LGHNA and CDR2 is YNFKEQ. Between the trimmed V and J ends, which lost 1 base and 3 bases, there was a span of 6 bases. CDR3 length: 13 residues.

In its sample, this clonotype was seen many times. This sequence joins TRBV29-1 and TRBJ2-1; D gene uncertain. CDR1 SQVTM and CDR2 ANQGSEA come from the germline V gene. The CDR3 contains 12 residues. V lost 5 bases and J lost 6, with 11 bases in between. CDR3 nucleotide sequence: TGCAGCGTTATGTTGCTGGGCAATGAGCAGTTCTTC. Protein: CSVMLLGNEQFF.

CDR3: CAMGPENYNEQFF. The CDR3 nucleotides are TGTGCCATGGGCCCTGAGAACTACAATGAGCAGTTCTTC. V usage is TRBV28 and J usage is TRBJ2-1; D remains ambiguous. Germline-derived CDR1 and CDR2 are MDHEN and SYDVKM. The CDR3 sequence is 13 residues long. V was cut by 10 bases and J by 3 bases, with 13 bases left in between.

This clonotype has just a few counts. The chain couples TRBV5-1 to TRBJ2-2; 9 nucleotides agree with TRBD1. V lost 3 bases and J lost 9; bases outside the gene matches: 9. Germline values: CDR1 SGHRS, CDR2 YFSETQ. The CDR3 is 15 amino acids. The CDR3 sequence is CASSSDGTGGRELFF. Here the CDR3 DNA reads TGCGCCAGCAGCTCAGATGGAACAGGGGGCCGGGAGCTGTTTTTT.

This clonotype was seen a few times. Sequence at one end of the junction differs from germline and may be a read error. The V gene is TRBV5-1, the J gene TRBJ2-2; no definite D call. The germline gives CDR1 SGHRS, CDR2 YFSETQ. CDR3 length: 13 residues. Here the CDR3 reads CASSLEITEELFF. In nucleotides, the CDR3 is TGCGCCAGCAGCTTGGAGATCACCGAGGAGCTGTTTTTT.

There are many counts of this clonotype. CDR3 loop: CASSPIRGNEQFF. Written as DNA, the CDR3 is TGTGCCAGCAGTCCCATCAGGGGGAATGAGCAGTTCTTC. This chain connects TRBV5-5 to TRBJ2-1; 7 nucleotides align to TRBD1. V shed 5 bases and J 7 bases; nucleotides not matched to a gene: 6. The germline gives CDR1 SGHKS, CDR2 YYEKEE (reference sequence). CDR3 length: 13 residues.

This clonotype was detected only a few times. This chain links TRBV18 with TRBJ1-1, with TRBD1 as a possible D gene (5 bases). The V gene's germline CDR1 is KGHSH and CDR2 LQKENI. This CDR3 region has 14 residues. V lost 3 bases, J lost 0 bases, and 8 bases lay in between. CDR3 nucleotides: TGTGCCAGCTCACCGGGACGGGTGAACACTGAAGCTTTCTTT. Amino acids: CASSPGRVNTEAFF.

This clonotype was picked up a small number of times. This chain joins TRBV6-5 and TRBJ1-1; D unclear. Germline V gene lookup returns CDR1 MNHEY and CDR2 SVGAGI. V lost 7 bases and J lost 2, with 11 bases in between. The length of the CDR3 is 13 residues. This chain's CDR3 is CASTFQLNTEAFF. The CDR3 DNA reads as TGTGCCAGCACTTTCCAGCTAAACACTGAAGCTTTCTTT.